This note documents a single T cell receptor (beta chain) sequence. Its specificity is not known. Whether given at about 4 or about 12 weeks, second doses were pooled. This entry is derived from a study of T cell responses to AZD1222 COVID-19 vaccine. This CDR3 spans 13 amino acids. Trimming took 6 bases from V and 7 from J, leaving 13 bases between them. CDR1 and CDR2 (germline): MNHEY, SVGAGI. The data were produced by immunoSEQ multiplex PCR, yet TCRdb's version contains in-frame clones alone and is incomplete. The sample shows approximately 150,000 clones, under 95% of them seen only once. Study-level findings and limits: The peak T cell response came first, and repertoires were sampled only after it. At study baseline, merely roughly 6 AZD1222 recipients were seropositive. The donor cohort was predominantly white British with a female majority, and clonal diversity may have been underestimated.

The V call is TRBV6-5, the J call TRBJ1-5, with a tentative D call TRBD1 (5 bases). The sequencing here drew on peripheral blood, taken 28 days after the second AZD1222 dose. The TCR sequence derives from an adult who received the AZD1222 COVID-19 vaccine. CDR3 residues: CASRNGQGQPQHF. In DNA form, the CDR3 reads TGTGCCAGCAGGAACGGACAAGGCCAGCCCCAGCATTTT.